A selection of T cell receptor beta chains follows, all from one sample in a study of blood T cell repertoires in COVID-19. Measured with immunoSEQ multiplex PCR; TCRdb has only the in-frame clones, and not every one. Among some 140,000 clones listed, approximately 79% were seen once. The sequencing input was PBMCs or T cells enriched from blood (not recorded which). The receptors come from a man aged 35-49 years with acute COVID-19. CDR3s include the opening cysteine and the closing phenylalanine or tryptophan. The D gene is left open where the match is weak. Clone sizes are given selectively: once, few, many, or a class where the clone is expanded.

d_call	clone_size	j_call	v_call	cdr3_nt	cdr3_aa
.	.	TRBJ1-1	TRBV30	TGTGCCTGGGCCTTGTTGAACACTGAAGCTTTCTTT	CAWALLNTEAFF
.	.	TRBJ2-7	TRBV6-6	TGTGCCAGCAGCTCCCCCCGCTACGAGCAGTACTTC	CASSSPRYEQYF
.	few	TRBJ1-2	TRBV6-1	TGTGCCAGCAGTGACAGGGAAGGCTACACCTTC	CASSDREGYTF
TRBD1	.	TRBJ2-5	TRBV2	TGTGCCAGCATCCTTAGGACAGGGGTCCTAGAGACCCAGTACTTC	CASILRTGVLETQYF
TRBD2	.	TRBJ2-1	TRBV9	TGTGCCAGCAGCGTAGGGGGACTAGCGGGAGGTGGAGGAGTGAATGAGCAGTTCTTC	CASSVGGLAGGGGVNEQFF
.	.	TRBJ2-5	TRBV12-3/TRBV12-4	TGTGCCAGCAGGTCCTCCGGGAGAGAGACCCAGTACTTC	CASRSSGRETQYF
TRBD1	.	TRBJ1-5	TRBV30	TGTGCCTGGAGTGTACCAGGGGGTGGTGGCAATCAGCCCCAGCATTTT	CAWSVPGGGGNQPQHF
TRBD2	.	TRBJ2-2	TRBV5-1	TGCGCCAGCAGCTTGGCTAGCGGGAGCGTCGGAAACGCCGGGGAGCTGTTTTTT	CASSLASGSVGNAGELFF
TRBD1	.	TRBJ2-1	TRBV24-1	TGTGCCACCAGTGAGGGGACAGGGGCTAATGAGCAGTTCTTC	CATSEGTGANEQFF
TRBD2	.	TRBJ2-7	TRBV28	TGTGCCAGCAGTTCAGGGGGGACTAGCGGCCACGCGGAGGACTTC	CASSSGGTSGHAEDF
.	.	TRBJ1-1	TRBV5-1	TGCGCCAGCAGCTTGGCCAGCGGTTTGAACACTGAAGCTTTCTTT	CASSLASGLNTEAFF
.	.	TRBJ1-2	TRBV9	TGTGCCAGCAGCGGGGACACCTTCTATGGCTACACCTTC	CASSGDTFYGYTF
.	.	TRBJ2-7	TRBV3-1/TRBV3-2	TGTGCCAGCAGCCAAAGCGGAAGCGAGCAGTACTTC	CASSQSGSEQYF
TRBD1	.	TRBJ2-2	TRBV29-1	TGCAGCGTTGGACAGGGGAACACCGGGGAGCTGTTTTTT	CSVGQGNTGELFF
.	.	TRBJ2-5	TRBV7-9	TGTGCCAGCAGCGCGGGACCGGGGGAAGAGACCCAGTACTTC	CASSAGPGEETQYF
.	.	TRBJ2-2	TRBV7-3	TGTGCCAGCAGCTTACAGGGAACGGCCGGGGAGCTGTTTTTT	CASSLQGTAGELFF
TRBD2	once	TRBJ2-3	TRBV3-1/TRBV3-2	TGTGCCAGCAGCTCACTAGCGGGGGCCGGTGCAGATACGCAGTATTTT	CASSSLAGAGADTQYF
.	.	TRBJ1-3	TRBV5-1	TGCGCCAGCAGCTTGGCCACAGGGACGCCTGGAAACACCATATATTTT	CASSLATGTPGNTIYF
TRBD2	.	TRBJ2-5	TRBV28	TGTGCCAGCAGTTTTCCCACTCGCACGATATTAGCGGGGGGGCGACAAGAGACCCAGTACTTC	CASSFPTRTILAGGRQETQYF
TRBD2	.	TRBJ2-7	TRBV7-2	TGTGCCAGCAGCTTAGATAGCGGGAGCTCCTACGAGCAGTACTTC	CASSLDSGSSYEQYF
.	.	TRBJ1-6	TRBV6-6	TGTGCCAGCAGTTCAGAGACGGGTTATAATTCACCCCTCCACTTT	CASSSETGYNSPLHF
TRBD1	.	TRBJ1-5	TRBV18	TGTGCCAGCTCACCGCGGCAGGGGGTAGGCAATCAGCCCCAGCATTTT	CASSPRQGVGNQPQHF